This T cell receptor (beta chain) stems from a study of T cell repertoires in cytomegalovirus infection. Study in general: Use of recently identified HLA-C-restricted and well-studied HLA-B-restricted CMV epitopes was part of the study. Public TCR beta signatures provided an indication of both CMV infection and a matching HLA type.

V was pared by 6 bases and J by 6 bases, with 13 bases between. The CDR3 sequence is 13 residues long. With regard to this clonotype: As yet, its antigen is unknown.

TCRdb ran MiXCR on the reads and lists one entry per CDR3 protein. Of fewer than 1,000,000 distinct CDR3 sequences in the sample, roughly a third were seen once. The study's findings and limits: HLA-C-restricted, CMV-specific TCR beta clonotypes were dominant ex vivo. CMV carriers with the relevant HLA were identified by cumulative public TCR beta family frequency.

The source is a human donor in good health (CMV status not recorded). Some clones in this sample may be carry-over from other donors' samples. This specimen was cultured CD8+ T cells from PBMCs, taken from culture after CMV antigen stimulation. This chain joins TRBV12-3 or TRBV12-4 and TRBJ2-3; D remains unclear. CDR3 DNA: TGTGCCAGCAGGACACCACGGTTTGATACGCAGTATTTT. As protein: CASRTPRFDTQYF.